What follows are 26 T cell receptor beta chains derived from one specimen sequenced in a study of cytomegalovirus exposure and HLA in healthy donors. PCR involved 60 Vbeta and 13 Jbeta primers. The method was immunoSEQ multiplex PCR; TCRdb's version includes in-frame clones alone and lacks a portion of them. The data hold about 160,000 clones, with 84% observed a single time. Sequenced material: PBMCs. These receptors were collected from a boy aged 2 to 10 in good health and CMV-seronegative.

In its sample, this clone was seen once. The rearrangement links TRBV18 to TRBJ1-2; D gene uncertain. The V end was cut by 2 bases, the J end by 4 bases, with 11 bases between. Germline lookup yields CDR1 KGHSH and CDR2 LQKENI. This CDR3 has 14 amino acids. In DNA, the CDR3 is TGTGCCAGCTCACCAGAGCCAGGTGCCTATGGCTACACCTTC. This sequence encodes CASSPEPGAYGYTF. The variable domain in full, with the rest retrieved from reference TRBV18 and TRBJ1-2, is NAGVMQNPRHLVRRRGQEARLRCSPMKGHSHVYWYRQLPEEGLKFMVYLQKENIIDESGMPKERFSAEFPKEGPSILRIQQVVRGDSAAYFCASSPEPGAYGYTFGSGTRLTVV.

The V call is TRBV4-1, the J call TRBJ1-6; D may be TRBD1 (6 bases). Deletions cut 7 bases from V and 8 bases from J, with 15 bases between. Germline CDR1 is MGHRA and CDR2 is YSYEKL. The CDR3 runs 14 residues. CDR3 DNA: TGCGCCAGCACCCCTTCGGACAGACATTCACCCCTCCACTTT. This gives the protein CASTPSDRHSPLHF.

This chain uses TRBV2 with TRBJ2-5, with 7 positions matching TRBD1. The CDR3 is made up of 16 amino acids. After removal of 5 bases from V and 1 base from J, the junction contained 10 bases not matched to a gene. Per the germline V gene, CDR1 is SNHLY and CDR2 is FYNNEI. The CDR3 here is CASSFEQGQPQETQYF. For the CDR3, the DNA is TGTGCCAGCAGTTTTGAACAGGGACAGCCCCAAGAGACCCAGTACTTC.

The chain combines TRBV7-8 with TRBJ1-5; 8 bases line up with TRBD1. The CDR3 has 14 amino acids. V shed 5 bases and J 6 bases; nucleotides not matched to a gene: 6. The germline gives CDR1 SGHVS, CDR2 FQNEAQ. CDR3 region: CASSKGQGSQPQHF. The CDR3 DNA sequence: TGTGCCAGCAGCAAAGGACAGGGATCTCAGCCCCAGCATTTT.

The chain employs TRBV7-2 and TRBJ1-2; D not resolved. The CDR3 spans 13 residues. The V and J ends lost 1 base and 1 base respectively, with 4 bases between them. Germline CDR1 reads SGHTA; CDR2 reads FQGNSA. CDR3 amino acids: CASSLGLNYGYTF. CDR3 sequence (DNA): TGTGCCAGCAGCTTAGGACTTAACTATGGCTACACCTTC.

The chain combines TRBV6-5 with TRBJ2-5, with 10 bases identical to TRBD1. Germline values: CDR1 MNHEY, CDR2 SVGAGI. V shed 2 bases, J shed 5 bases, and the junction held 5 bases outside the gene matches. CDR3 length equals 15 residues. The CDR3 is CASSYRDRGRETQYF. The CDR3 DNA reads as TGTGCCAGCAGTTACCGGGACAGGGGTCGGGAGACCCAGTACTTC.

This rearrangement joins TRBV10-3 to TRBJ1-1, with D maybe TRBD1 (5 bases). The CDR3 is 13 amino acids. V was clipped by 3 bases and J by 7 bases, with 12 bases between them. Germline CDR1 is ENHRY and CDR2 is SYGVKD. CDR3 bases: TGTGCCATCAGTGATGTGGGGCAGGTTGAAGCTTTCTTT. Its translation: CAISDVGQVEAFF.

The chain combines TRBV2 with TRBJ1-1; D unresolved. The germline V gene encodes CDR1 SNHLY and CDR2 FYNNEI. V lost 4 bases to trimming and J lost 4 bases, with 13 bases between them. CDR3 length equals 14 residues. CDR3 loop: CASSAYSGGTEAFF. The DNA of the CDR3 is TGTGCCAGCAGTGCTTATTCTGGAGGCACTGAAGCTTTCTTT.

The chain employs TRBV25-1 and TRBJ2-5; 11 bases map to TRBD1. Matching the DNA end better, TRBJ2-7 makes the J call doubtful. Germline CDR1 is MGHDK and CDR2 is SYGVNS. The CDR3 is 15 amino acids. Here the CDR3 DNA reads TGTGCCAGCAGTGAATATTGGGACAGGGGGTACGAGCAGTACTTC. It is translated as CASSEYWDRGYEQYF.

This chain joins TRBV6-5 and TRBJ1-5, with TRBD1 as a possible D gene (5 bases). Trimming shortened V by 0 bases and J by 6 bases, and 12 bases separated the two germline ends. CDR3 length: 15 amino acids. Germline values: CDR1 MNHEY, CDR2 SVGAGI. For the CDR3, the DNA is TGTGCCAGCAGTTACTCGCCGGGGGGAGGTCAGCCCCAGCATTTT. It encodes CASSYSPGGGQPQHF.

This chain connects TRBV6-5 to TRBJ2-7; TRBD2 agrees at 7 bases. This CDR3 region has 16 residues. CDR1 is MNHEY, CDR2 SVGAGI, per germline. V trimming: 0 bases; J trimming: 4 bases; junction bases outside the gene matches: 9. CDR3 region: CASSYSMWGRAYEQYF. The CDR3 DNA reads TGTGCCAGCAGTTACTCGATGTGGGGGAGGGCATACGAGCAGTACTTC.

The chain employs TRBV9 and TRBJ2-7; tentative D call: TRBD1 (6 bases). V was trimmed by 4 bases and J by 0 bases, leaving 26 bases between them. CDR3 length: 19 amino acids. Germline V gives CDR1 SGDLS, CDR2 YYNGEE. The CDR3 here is CASSIEMDRKYLSSYEQYF. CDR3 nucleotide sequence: TGTGCCAGCAGCATCGAAATGGACAGAAAATACCTGAGCTCCTACGAGCAGTACTTC. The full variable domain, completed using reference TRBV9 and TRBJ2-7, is DSGVTQTPKHLITATGQRVTLRCSPRSGDLSVYWYQQSLDQGLQFLIQYYNGEERAKGNILERFSAQQFPDLHSELNLSSLELGDSALYFCASSIEMDRKYLSSYEQYFGPGTRLTVT.

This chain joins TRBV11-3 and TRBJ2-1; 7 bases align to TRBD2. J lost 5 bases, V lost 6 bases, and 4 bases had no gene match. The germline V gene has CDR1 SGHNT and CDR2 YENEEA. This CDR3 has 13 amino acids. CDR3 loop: CASSSGGDNEQFF. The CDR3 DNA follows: TGTGCCAGCAGTTCGGGGGGTGACAATGAGCAGTTCTTC.

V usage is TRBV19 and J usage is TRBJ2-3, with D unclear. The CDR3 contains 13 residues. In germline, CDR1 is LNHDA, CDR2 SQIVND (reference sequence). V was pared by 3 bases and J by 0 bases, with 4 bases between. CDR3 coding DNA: TGTGCCAGTAGTATGGCTAGCACAGATACGCAGTATTTT. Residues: CASSMASTDTQYF.

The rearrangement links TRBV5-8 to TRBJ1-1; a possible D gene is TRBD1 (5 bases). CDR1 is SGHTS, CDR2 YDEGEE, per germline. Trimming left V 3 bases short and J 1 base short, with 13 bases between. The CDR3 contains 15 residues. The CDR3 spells CASSSEGWGNTEAFF. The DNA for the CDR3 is TGTGCCAGCAGCTCGGAGGGGTGGGGGAACACTGAAGCTTTCTTT.

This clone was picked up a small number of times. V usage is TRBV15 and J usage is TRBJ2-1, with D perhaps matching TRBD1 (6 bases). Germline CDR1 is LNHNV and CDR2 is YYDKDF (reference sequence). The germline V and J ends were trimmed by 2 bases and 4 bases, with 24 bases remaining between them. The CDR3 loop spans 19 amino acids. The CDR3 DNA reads TGTGCCACCAGCAGATATTCAGGGGTGACTCGGAGAAAATACAATGAGCAGTTCTTC. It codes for CATSRYSGVTRRKYNEQFF.

The DNA for the CDR3 is TGTGCCAGTAGCCCTACAGGGACCGGGGAGCTGTTTTTT. Translated: CASSPTGTGELFF. The chain recombines TRBV19 with TRBJ2-2; a possible D gene is TRBD1 (6 bases). CDR1 LNHDA and CDR2 SQIVND come from the germline V gene (reference sequence). V lost 6 bases and J lost 5, with 10 bases in between. The CDR3 has 13 residues. Full variable domain (rest looked up from reference TRBV19 and TRBJ2-2): DGGITQSPKYLFRKEGQNVTLSCEQNLNHDAMYWYRQDPGQGLRLIYYSQIVNDFQKGDIAEGYSVSREKKESFPLTVTSAQKNPTAFYLCASSPTGTGELFFGEGSRLTVL.

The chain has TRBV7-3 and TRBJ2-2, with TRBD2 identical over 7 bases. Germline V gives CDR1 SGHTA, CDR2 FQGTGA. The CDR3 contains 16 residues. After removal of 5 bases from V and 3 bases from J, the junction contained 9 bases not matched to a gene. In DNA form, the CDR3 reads TGTGCCAGCAGCCCAGGATTAGCGGGTTACACCGGGGAGCTGTTTTTT. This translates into CASSPGLAGYTGELFF.

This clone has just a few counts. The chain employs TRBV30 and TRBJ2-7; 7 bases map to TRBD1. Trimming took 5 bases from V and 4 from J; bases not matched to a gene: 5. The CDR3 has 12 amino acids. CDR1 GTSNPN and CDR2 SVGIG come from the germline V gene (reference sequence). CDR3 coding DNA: TGTGCCTGGGGCCCGACAGGGTACGAGCAGTACTTC. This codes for CAWGPTGYEQYF.

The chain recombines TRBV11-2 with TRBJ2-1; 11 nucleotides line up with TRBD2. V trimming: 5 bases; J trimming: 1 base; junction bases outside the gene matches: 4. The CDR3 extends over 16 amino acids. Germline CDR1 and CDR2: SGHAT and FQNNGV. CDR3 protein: CASSPRLAGSYNEQFF. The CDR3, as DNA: TGTGCCAGCAGCCCACGACTAGCGGGGTCCTACAATGAGCAGTTCTTC.

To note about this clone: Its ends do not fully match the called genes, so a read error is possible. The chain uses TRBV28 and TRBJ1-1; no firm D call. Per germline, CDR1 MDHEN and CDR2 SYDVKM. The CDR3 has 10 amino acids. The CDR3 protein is CASQRTEAFF. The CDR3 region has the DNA TGCGCCTCCCAGCGGACTGAAGCTTTCTTT. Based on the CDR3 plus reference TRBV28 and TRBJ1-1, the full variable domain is DVKVTQSSRYLVKRTGEKVFLECVQDMDHENMFWYRQDPGLGLRLIYFSYDVKMKEKGDIPEGYSVSREKKERFSLILESASTNQTSMYLCASQRTEAFFGQGTRLTVV.

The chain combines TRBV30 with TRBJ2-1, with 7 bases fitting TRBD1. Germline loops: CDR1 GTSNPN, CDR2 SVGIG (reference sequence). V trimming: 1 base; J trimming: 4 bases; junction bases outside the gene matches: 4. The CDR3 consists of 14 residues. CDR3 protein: CAWSGQGRYNEQFF. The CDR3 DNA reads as TGTGCCTGGAGTGGACAGGGACGGTACAATGAGCAGTTCTTC.

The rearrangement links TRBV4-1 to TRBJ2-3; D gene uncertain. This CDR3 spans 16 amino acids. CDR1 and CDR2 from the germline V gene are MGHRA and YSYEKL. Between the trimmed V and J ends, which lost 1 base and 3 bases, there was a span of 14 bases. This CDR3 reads CASSQAGFPRTDTQYF. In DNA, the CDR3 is TGCGCCAGCAGCCAAGCGGGTTTTCCAAGGACAGATACGCAGTATTTT.

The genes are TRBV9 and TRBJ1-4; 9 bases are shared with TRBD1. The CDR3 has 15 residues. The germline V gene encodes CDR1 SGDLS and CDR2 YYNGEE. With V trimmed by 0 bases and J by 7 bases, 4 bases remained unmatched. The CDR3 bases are TGTGCCAGCAGCGTAGGGACAGGGGAAAGTGAAAAACTGTTTTTT. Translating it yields CASSVGTGESEKLFF.

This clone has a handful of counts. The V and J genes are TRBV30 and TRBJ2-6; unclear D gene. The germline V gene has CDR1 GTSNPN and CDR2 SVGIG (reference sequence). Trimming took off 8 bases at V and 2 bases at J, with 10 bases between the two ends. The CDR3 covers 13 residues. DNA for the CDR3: TGTGCCGGCCGATTTCCTGGGGCCAACGTCCTGACTTTC. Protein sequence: CAGRFPGANVLTF.

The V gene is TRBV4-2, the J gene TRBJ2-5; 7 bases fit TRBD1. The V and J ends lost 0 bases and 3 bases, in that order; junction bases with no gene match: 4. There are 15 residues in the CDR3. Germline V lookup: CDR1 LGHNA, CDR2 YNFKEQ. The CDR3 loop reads CASSQEKDRKETQYF. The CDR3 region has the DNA TGTGCCAGCAGCCAAGAAAAGGACAGGAAAGAGACCCAGTACTTC.